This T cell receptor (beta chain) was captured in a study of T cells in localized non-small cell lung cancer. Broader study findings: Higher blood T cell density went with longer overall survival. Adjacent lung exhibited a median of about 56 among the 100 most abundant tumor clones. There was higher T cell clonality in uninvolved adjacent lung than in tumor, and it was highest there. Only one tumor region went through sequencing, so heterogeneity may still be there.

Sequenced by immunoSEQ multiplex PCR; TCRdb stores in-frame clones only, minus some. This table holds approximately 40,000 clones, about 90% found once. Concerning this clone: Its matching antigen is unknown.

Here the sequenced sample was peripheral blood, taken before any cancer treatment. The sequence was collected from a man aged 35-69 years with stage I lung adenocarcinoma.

The CDR3 DNA reads TGTGCCAGCAGCGTAGCTCCGAGGGGGGCTGGGAATGAGCAGTTCTTC. Translating gives CASSVAPRGAGNEQFF. The rearrangement links TRBV9 to TRBJ2-1, with D perhaps TRBD1 or TRBD2 (6 bases each). The V and J ends lost 0 bases and 7 bases respectively, with 17 bases between them. This CDR3 has 16 amino acids. From germline, CDR1 is SGDLS and CDR2 YYNGEE.